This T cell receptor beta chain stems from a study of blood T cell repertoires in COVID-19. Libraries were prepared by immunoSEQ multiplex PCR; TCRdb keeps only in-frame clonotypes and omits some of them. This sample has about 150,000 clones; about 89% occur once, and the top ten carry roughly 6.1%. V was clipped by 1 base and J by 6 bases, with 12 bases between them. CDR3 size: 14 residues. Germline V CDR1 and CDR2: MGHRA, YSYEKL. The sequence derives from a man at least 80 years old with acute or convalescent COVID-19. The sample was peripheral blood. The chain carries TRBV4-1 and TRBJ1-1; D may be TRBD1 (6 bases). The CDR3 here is CASSQGTEWSEAFF. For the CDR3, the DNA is TGCGCCAGCAGCCAAGGGACAGAATGGTCTGAAGCTTTCTTT.